This TCR beta chain is drawn from a study of blood T cell repertoires in COVID-19. On the study more broadly: Acute and convalescent COVID-19 specimens originated in the United States, Italy and Spain. PBMCs, B-cell-depleted T cells, or T cells were the source of the cDNA or gDNA that made up the material.

Patients at the Seattle site were enrolled during active infection and followed longitudinally. This CDR3 is built from 15 residues. CDR1 is SEHNR, CDR2 FQNEAQ, per germline (reference sequence). Trimming cost V 4 bases and J 1 base, with 13 bases left between them. Per the study methods: Reference gene primer amplification gave nucleated cell count estimates. Profiled with immunoSEQ multiplex PCR; TCRdb holds only in-frame clones, not every one. V and J calls and clone size are those listed in that table; D and trimming were worked out from the DNA. Among 450,000 or so clones listed, roughly 89% were seen once.

The sequencing input was peripheral blood. The sequence came from a man between 18 and 29 years old with COVID-19, enrolled during active disease. This chain joins TRBV7-9 and TRBJ1-1; TRBD1 might be the D (6 bases). The CDR3 loop reads CASSSRPTGNTEAFF. DNA for the CDR3: TGTGCCAGCAGCTCCCGTCCGACAGGGAACACTGAAGCTTTCTTT.